Reported below is one T cell receptor (beta chain). This clone was detected only once. Its antigen is currently not known. No quality values exist for individual bases; no much larger clone is one base distant. Repertoires were sampled multiple times during chemoradiotherapy, which allowed clonal expansion in the tumor microenvironment to be followed. Library construction relied on the immunoSEQ multiplex PCR assay. TCRdb mirrors the immuneACCESS table, restricted to in-frame sequences. Some clones are absent from its copies; in checked studies, under half trace to an unresolved V gene, and the reason for the others is unknown. This sample has 20,000 to 25,000 clones in its table, and roughly 92% of those were observed once. About a sixth of the sample goes to the ten largest clones. This sample stems from a study of chemoradiotherapy in HPV16-positive cancers (dated by TCRdb to 2021 to 2024). A note on the overall study: Candidate HPV-specific T-cell clones and common TCR motifs were defined by functional T-cell assays performed on cells from two HPV16-positive patients. TCR repertoires from 86 patients with HPV-related cancers were then used to track the candidate HPV-specific TCRs and motifs. The study asked whether T-cell immunity against the HPV oncoproteins E6 and E7 changes during chemoradiotherapy and whether it affects survival. Here is what the overall study found, with its caveats: Only a couple of HPV16-positive patients were used to derive the functional definition of HPV-specific T cells, and the survival association was reported for HPV16-positive patients. Improved recurrence-free survival in HPV16-positive patients was associated with expansion of HPV-responsive T cells during chemoradiotherapy. Expansion of candidate HPV-specific clones and E7-related TCR motifs was observed in the tumor microenvironment during treatment, whereas no such expansion was observed for non-HPV-specific T cells.

Reading the germline V gene gives CDR1 SGHRS and CDR2 YFSETQ. Between the V and J ends, shortened by 0 bases and 7 bases respectively, the junction contains 11 bases. The CDR3 measures 14 amino acids from cysteine to phenylalanine. Only the CDR3 region is kept as DNA, spanning 42 bases read in frame from base 1. This specimen was blood, taken from a patient who underwent chemoradiotherapy. Recombination connected TRBV5-1 to TRBJ1-5, with a weak D call of TRBD1 (6 bases match). The clonotype was recovered from a human donor with HPV-associated anogenital cancer. CDR3 region: CASSLDGGRQPQHF. Here is the DNA: TGCGCCAGCAGCTTGGACGGGGGCCGGCAGCCCCAGCATTTT.